Included here is one T cell receptor beta chain sequence, with context. A read error is likely, as this CDR3 ends without the conserved phenylalanine or tryptophan. The entry originates in a study of T cells in Graves' hyperthyroidism and ophthalmopathy. Study-level information: Staff took peripheral blood when the initial diagnosis was made, before any treatment began.

The investigators amplified TCR beta CDR3 regions from RNA transcripts. With the HTBI primer set, the TCR CDR3 went through a first round of RT-PCR. TCRdb used MiXCR to reprocess the multiplex PCR reads, holding one entry per CDR3 protein. This table holds hundreds of thousands of distinct CDR3 sequences, roughly 20% found once. The sequenced material came from blood. The sequence derives from a man aged 25-40 years with Graves' ophthalmopathy.

The CDR3 sequence: CASKTGSGYTS. Written as DNA, the CDR3 is TGTGCCAGCAAGACAGGCTCTGGCTACACCTCC. This chain joins TRBV27 and TRBJ1-2; D is perhaps TRBD1 (6 bases). Germline V gives CDR1 MNHEY, CDR2 SMNVEV (reference sequence). The CDR3 is 11 amino acids. V lost 7 bases and J lost 7, with 10 bases in between.